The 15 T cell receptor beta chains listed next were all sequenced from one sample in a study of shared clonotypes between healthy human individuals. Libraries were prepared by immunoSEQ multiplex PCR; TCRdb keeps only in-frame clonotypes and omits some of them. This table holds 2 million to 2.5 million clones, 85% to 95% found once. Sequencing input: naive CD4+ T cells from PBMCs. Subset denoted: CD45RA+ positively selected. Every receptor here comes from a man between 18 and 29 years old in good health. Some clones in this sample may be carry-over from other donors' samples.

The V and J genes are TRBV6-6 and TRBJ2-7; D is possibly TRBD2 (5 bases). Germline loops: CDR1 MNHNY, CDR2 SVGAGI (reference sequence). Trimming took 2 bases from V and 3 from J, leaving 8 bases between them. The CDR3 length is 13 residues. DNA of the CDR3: TGTGCCAGCAGTTACGCCGGGGACTACGAGCAGTACTTC. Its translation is CASSYAGDYEQYF.

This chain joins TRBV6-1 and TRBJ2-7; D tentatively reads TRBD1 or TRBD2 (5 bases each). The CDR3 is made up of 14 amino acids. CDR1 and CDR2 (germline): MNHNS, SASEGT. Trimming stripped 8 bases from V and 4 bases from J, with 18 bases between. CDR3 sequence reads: CASRFFREFYEQYF. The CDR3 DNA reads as TGTGCCAGCCGGTTCTTCAGGGAGTTTTACGAGCAGTACTTC.

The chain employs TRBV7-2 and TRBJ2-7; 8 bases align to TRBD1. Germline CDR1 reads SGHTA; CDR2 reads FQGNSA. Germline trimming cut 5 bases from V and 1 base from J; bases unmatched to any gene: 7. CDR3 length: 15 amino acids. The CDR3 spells CASSPQGTGSYEQYF. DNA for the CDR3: TGTGCCAGCAGCCCCCAGGGGACAGGATCCTACGAGCAGTACTTC.

The CDR3 bases are TGTGCCAGCAGTTACTCGAGACAGGATAGCTCCTACGAGCAGTACTTC. It specifies CASSYSRQDSSYEQYF. V is TRBV6-6 and J is TRBJ2-7; TRBD1 is a possible D gene (6 bases). The CDR3 is made up of 16 amino acids. Germline V CDR1 and CDR2: MNHNY, SVGAGI (reference sequence). V was pared by 0 bases and J by 0 bases, with 12 bases between.

The CDR3 region is CASSYGPNSYEQYF. The CDR3 nucleotides read TGTGCCAGCAGTTATGGTCCGAATAGCTACGAGCAGTACTTC. V is TRBV6-6 and J is TRBJ2-7; D gene unclear. This CDR3 is built from 14 residues. Trimming took off 3 bases at V and 3 bases at J, with 12 bases between the two ends. Germline V gives CDR1 MNHNY, CDR2 SVGAGI (reference sequence).

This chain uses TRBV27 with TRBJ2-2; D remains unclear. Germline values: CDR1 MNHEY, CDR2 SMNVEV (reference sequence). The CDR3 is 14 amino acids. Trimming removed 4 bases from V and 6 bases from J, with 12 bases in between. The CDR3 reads CASSSIRVSGELFF. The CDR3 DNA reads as TGTGCCAGCAGTTCGATAAGGGTCTCCGGGGAGCTGTTTTTT.

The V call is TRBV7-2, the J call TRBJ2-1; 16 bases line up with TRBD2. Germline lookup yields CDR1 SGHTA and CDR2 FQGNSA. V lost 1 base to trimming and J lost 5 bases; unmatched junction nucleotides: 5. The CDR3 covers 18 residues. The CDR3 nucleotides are TGTGCCAGCAGCTTAGGACATGGGACTAGCGGGAGGGACAATGAGCAGTTCTTC. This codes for CASSLGHGTSGRDNEQFF. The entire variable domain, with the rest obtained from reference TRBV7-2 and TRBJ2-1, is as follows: GAGVSQSPSNKVTEKGKDVELRCDPISGHTALYWYRQSLGQGLEFLIYFQGNSAPDKSGLPSDRFSAERTGGSVSTLTIQRTQQEDSAVYLCASSLGHGTSGRDNEQFFGPGTRLTVL.

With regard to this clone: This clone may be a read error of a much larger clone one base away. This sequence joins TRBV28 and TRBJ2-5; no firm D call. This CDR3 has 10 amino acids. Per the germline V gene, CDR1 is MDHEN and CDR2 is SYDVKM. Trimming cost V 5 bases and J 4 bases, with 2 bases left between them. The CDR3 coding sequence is TGTGCCAGCAGTGTAGAGACCCAGTACTTC. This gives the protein CASSVETQYF.

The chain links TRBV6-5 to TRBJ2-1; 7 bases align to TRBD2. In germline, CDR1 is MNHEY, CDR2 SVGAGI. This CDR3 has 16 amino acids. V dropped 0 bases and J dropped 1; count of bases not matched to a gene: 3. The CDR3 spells CASSYSMGGSYNEQFF. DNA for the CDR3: TGTGCCAGCAGTTACTCGATGGGAGGGTCCTACAATGAGCAGTTCTTC.

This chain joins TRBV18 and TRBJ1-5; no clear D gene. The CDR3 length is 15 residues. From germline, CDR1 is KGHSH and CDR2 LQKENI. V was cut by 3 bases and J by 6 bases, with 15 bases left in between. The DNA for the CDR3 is TGTGCCAGCTCACCTCAATCGGCGGTGGGTCAGCCCCAGCATTTT. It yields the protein CASSPQSAVGQPQHF.

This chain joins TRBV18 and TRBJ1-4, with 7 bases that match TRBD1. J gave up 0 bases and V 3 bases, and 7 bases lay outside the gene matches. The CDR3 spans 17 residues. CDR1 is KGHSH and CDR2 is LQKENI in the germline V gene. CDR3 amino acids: CASSPSKQGATNEKLFF. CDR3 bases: TGTGCCAGCTCACCCTCAAAGCAGGGGGCAACTAATGAAAAACTGTTTTTT.

Written as DNA, the CDR3 is TGTGCCAGCAGTGAGTGGGGGGCAGGGCAGCCCCAGCATTTT. Its protein product is CASSEWGAGQPQHF. The chain carries TRBV6-1 and TRBJ1-5, with D perhaps TRBD1 (6 bases). Germline V CDR1 and CDR2: MNHNS, SASEGT. V was trimmed by 3 bases and J by 7 bases, leaving 13 bases between them. This CDR3 spans 14 amino acids.

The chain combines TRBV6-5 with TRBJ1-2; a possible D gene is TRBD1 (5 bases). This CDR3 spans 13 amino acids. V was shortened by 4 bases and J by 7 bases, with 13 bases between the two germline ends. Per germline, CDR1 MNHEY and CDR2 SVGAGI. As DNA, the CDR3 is TGTGCCAGCAGTTTGGTAGGGACGAGTGGCTACACCTTC. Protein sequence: CASSLVGTSGYTF.

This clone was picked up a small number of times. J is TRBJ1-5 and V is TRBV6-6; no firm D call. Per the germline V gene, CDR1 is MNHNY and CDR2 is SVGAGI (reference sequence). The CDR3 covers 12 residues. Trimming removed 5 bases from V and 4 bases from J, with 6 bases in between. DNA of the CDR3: TGTGCCAGCAGTCCCGGAAATCAGCCCCAGCATTTT. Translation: CASSPGNQPQHF.

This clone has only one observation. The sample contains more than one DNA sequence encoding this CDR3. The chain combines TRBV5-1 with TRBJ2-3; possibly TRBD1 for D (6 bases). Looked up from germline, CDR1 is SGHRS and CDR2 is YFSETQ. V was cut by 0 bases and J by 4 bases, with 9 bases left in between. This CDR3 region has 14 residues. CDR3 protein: CASSLDRVADTQYF. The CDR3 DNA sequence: TGCGCCAGCAGCTTGGACAGGGTCGCAGATACGCAGTATTTT.